These 32 T cell receptor beta chains share one sample of origin, sequenced in a study of T cell responses to AZD1222 COVID-19 vaccine. Generated by immunoSEQ multiplex PCR, the TCRdb table keeps only in-frame clones and is missing some. The data contain some 140,000 clones, approximately 90% of them seen just once; the ten biggest clones take up less than 3.5%. The specimen comprised peripheral blood, sampled on day 0 of AZD1222 vaccination. The origin of the receptors is an adult in good health.

Turning to this clone: The sample contains more than one DNA sequence encoding this CDR3. The chain employs TRBV5-1 and TRBJ1-2; the D gene is possibly TRBD1 (6 bases). The V end lost 4 bases, the J end lost 2 bases, and 9 bases lay between the germline ends. Germline-derived CDR1 and CDR2 are SGHRS and YFSETQ. The CDR3 loop spans 13 amino acids. The CDR3 nucleotides read TGCGCCAGCAGCCTAGGACAGAACTATGGCTACACCTTC. Protein sequence: CASSLGQNYGYTF.

This rearrangement joins TRBV6-6 to TRBJ1-1, with 9 bases that match TRBD1. The CDR3 runs to 16 residues. In germline, CDR1 is MNHNY, CDR2 SVGAGI (reference sequence). Unmatched junction bases numbered 8, after V lost 6 bases and J lost 0 bases. The CDR3 DNA reads TGTGCCAGCAGCCCCCCCGGGACAGGGCTGAACACTGAAGCTTTCTTT. It specifies CASSPPGTGLNTEAFF.

The rearrangement joins TRBV7-3 to TRBJ2-2; D not certain. Trimming took off 5 bases at V and 4 bases at J, with 8 bases between the two ends. Per the germline V gene, CDR1 is SGHTA and CDR2 is FQGTGA. The CDR3 contains 13 residues. The CDR3 loop is CASSLQVTGELFF. The CDR3 bases are TGTGCCAGCAGCCTCCAAGTCACCGGGGAGCTGTTTTTT.

The chain joins TRBV23-1 to TRBJ2-2; 10 positions agree with TRBD1. TRBV23-1 is recorded as an ORF, its role being uncertain. V lost 8 bases to trimming and J lost 6 bases; unmatched junction nucleotides: 15. This CDR3 is built from 17 residues. CDR3 nucleotides: TGCGCCAGCGGAAAAGAAACCGGGACAGGGGTAGCCGGGGAGCTGTTTTTT. Protein sequence: CASGKETGTGVAGELFF.

The CDR3 spells CASSLEQGDYGYTF. CDR3 bases: TGTGCCAGCAGCTTGGAACAGGGCGACTATGGCTACACCTTC. The rearrangement joins TRBV5-4 to TRBJ1-2; D is perhaps TRBD1 (6 bases). The V gene's germline CDR1 is SGHNT and CDR2 YYREEE (reference sequence). The V and J ends lost 0 bases and 3 bases respectively, with 9 bases between them. The CDR3 totals 14 residues.

The V call is TRBV11-2, the J call TRBJ1-1; D remains unclear. The CDR3 covers 13 residues. Trimming took 4 bases from V and 5 from J, leaving 11 bases between them. Germline V gene sequence: CDR1 SGHAT, CDR2 FQNNGV. The CDR3 reads CASSWTGLTEAFF. The CDR3 coding sequence is TGTGCCAGCAGCTGGACGGGGTTGACTGAAGCTTTCTTT.

The rearrangement joins TRBV5-1 to TRBJ2-7; D is undetermined. Trimming pared 4 bases from V and 4 bases from J, leaving 12 bases between. Germline V gene lookup returns CDR1 SGHRS and CDR2 YFSETQ. The CDR3 has 13 residues. The CDR3 here is CASSPQGTYEQYF. The CDR3 DNA sequence: TGCGCCAGCAGCCCGCAAGGAACTTACGAGCAGTACTTC.

The chain is built from TRBV5-4 and TRBJ2-5, with 8 bases matching TRBD2. The CDR3 contains 14 residues. V trimming: 2 bases; J trimming: 2 bases; junction bases outside the gene matches: 2. Germline V gene lookup returns CDR1 SGHNT and CDR2 YYREEE (reference sequence). The CDR3 here is CASSFGGAQETQYF. DNA for the CDR3: TGTGCCAGCAGCTTCGGGGGGGCGCAAGAGACCCAGTACTTC.

This sequence joins TRBV7-2 and TRBJ1-6, with a possible D match to TRBD1 (5 bases). Germline V CDR1 and CDR2: SGHTA, FQGNSA. This CDR3 is 15 amino acids long. V was shortened by 5 bases and J by 10 bases, with 18 bases between the two germline ends. CDR3 amino acids: CASSQVGGLESPLHF. CDR3 nucleotides: TGTGCCAGCAGCCAGGTTGGGGGGTTAGAGTCACCCCTCCACTTT.

This clone was observed a few times. This rearrangement joins TRBV12-3 or TRBV12-4 to TRBJ1-1; D is uncertain. The CDR3 runs to 13 residues. V lost 6 bases and J 1 base, leaving 9 bases between the germline ends. The CDR3 spells CASRPISNTEAFF. The DNA of the CDR3 is TGTGCCAGCAGACCGATTTCGAACACTGAAGCTTTCTTT.

This clone rates as medium-sized. This chain uses TRBV3-1 (or the pseudogene TRBV3-2) with TRBJ2-2; a possible D gene is TRBD1 (6 bases). Germline CDR1 LGHDT, CDR2 YNNKEL (reference sequence). V lost 0 bases and J 2 bases, leaving 13 bases between the germline ends. The CDR3 consists of 17 residues. The CDR3, as DNA: TGTGCCAGCAGCCAAGAGTTCGAGGGGGTAAACACCGGGGAGCTGTTTTTT. Translation gives CASSQEFEGVNTGELFF.

This chain connects TRBV5-6 to TRBJ1-3; D not certain. The CDR3 is 15 amino acids. The germline V gene encodes CDR1 SGHDT and CDR2 YYEEEE. V lost 4 bases, J lost 5 bases, and 16 bases lay in between. CDR3 sequence (DNA): TGTGCCAGCAGCCCCCCGAGCGGGGATAGAAACACCATATATTTT. Translating gives CASSPPSGDRNTIYF.

The chain carries TRBV12-3 or TRBV12-4 and TRBJ1-2; 8 positions agree with TRBD1. The CDR3 runs to 13 residues. Germline trimming cut 5 bases from V and 9 bases from J; bases unmatched to any gene: 8. Here the CDR3 reads CASSPTGAVRYTF. Here the CDR3 DNA reads TGTGCCAGCAGTCCGACAGGGGCAGTTCGCTACACCTTC.

The rearrangement uses TRBV18 and TRBJ2-7; 8 bases fit TRBD1. The V gene's germline CDR1 is KGHSH and CDR2 LQKENI. This CDR3 region has 15 residues. Losses at the gene ends were 8 bases for V and 1 base for J; bases not matched to a gene: 10. The CDR3 nucleotides read TGTGCCAGCGCGACAGGGGCCTCTAATTCCTACGAGCAGTACTTC. This encodes CASATGASNSYEQYF.

V usage is TRBV5-6 and J usage is TRBJ1-3; weak D call: TRBD1 (6 bases). CDR1 and CDR2 (germline): SGHDT, YYEEEE. V was cut by 7 bases and J by 3 bases, with 14 bases left in between. CDR3 size: 14 residues. CDR3 residues: CASAEAGDGNTIYF. The CDR3 DNA reads TGTGCCAGCGCGGAGGCAGGGGATGGAAACACCATATATTTT.

The chain couples TRBV5-4 to TRBJ1-6; a possible D gene is TRBD1 (6 bases). This CDR3 region has 16 residues. From germline, CDR1 is SGHNT and CDR2 YYREEE (reference sequence). V gave up 4 bases and J gave up 5 bases, with 16 bases separating them. CDR3 residues: CASSANPQGNNSPLHF. CDR3 DNA: TGTGCCAGCAGCGCGAATCCACAGGGCAATAATTCACCCCTCCACTTT.

This clone was recorded a few times. This same CDR3 is encoded by further DNA sequences in the sample. As DNA, the CDR3 is TGTGCCAGCTCACGGGGGGCCGGATACGAGCAGTACTTC. Its protein is CASSRGAGYEQYF. The gene calls are TRBV18 and TRBJ2-7, with D perhaps TRBD1 or TRBD2 (6 bases each). Trimming pared 4 bases from V and 4 bases from J, leaving 11 bases between. This CDR3 contains 13 residues. Germline CDR1 is KGHSH and CDR2 is LQKENI.

The chain links TRBV28 to TRBJ1-4; no definite D call. Germline V gene sequence: CDR1 MDHEN, CDR2 SYDVKM. Trimming left V 10 bases short and J 8 bases short, with 17 bases between. The CDR3 has 13 amino acids. CDR3 region: CATTTGPWEKLFF. For the CDR3, the DNA is TGTGCCACTACCACCGGGCCATGGGAAAAACTGTTTTTT.

This chain links TRBV29-1 with TRBJ2-3; D is tentatively TRBD1 or TRBD2 (5 bases each). The CDR3 is 13 amino acids. CDR1 and CDR2 (germline): SQVTM, ANQGSEA. Between the trimmed V and J ends, which lost 4 bases and 3 bases, there was a span of 11 bases. The CDR3 sequence: CSVGGMGTDTQYF. The CDR3 region has the DNA TGCAGCGTTGGGGGGATGGGGACAGATACGCAGTATTTT.

This CDR3 is CASSRGGIEAFF. The DNA for the CDR3 is TGTGCCAGCAGCCGGGGAGGTATCGAAGCTTTCTTT. The chain has TRBV7-2 and TRBJ1-1, with unresolved D. CDR3 length: 12 amino acids. V lost 5 bases and J lost 8, with 12 bases in between. Germline CDR1 SGHTA, CDR2 FQGNSA.

V and J are TRBV6-2 or TRBV6-3 and TRBJ2-1; 10 bases are shared with TRBD2. Germline CDR1 MNHEY, CDR2 SVGEGT. Unmatched junction bases numbered 5, after V lost 4 bases and J lost 5 bases. This CDR3 comprises 15 residues. This CDR3 is CASSSLAGYHNEQFF. The CDR3 DNA sequence: TGTGCCAGCAGTTCACTAGCGGGGTACCACAATGAGCAGTTCTTC.

The chain employs TRBV7-2 and TRBJ2-7, with D unresolved. This CDR3 region has 13 residues. Germline CDR1 and CDR2: SGHTA and FQGNSA. The germline V and J ends were trimmed by 1 base and 4 bases, with 8 bases remaining between them. The CDR3 coding sequence is TGTGCCAGCAGCTTAGGGCCTAAATACGAGCAGTACTTC. Translation: CASSLGPKYEQYF.

The V call is TRBV6-2 or TRBV6-3, the J call TRBJ2-5; 10 bases line up with TRBD2. Germline loops: CDR1 MNHEY, CDR2 SVGEGT. This CDR3 spans 15 amino acids. With 6 bases clipped from V and 7 bases from J, the junction kept 11 bases outside the gene matches. The CDR3 sequence: CASSPGLAGARTQYF. CDR3 nucleotides: TGTGCCAGCAGCCCGGGGCTAGCGGGGGCACGGACCCAGTACTTC.

This chain links TRBV19 with TRBJ1-3; 7 nucleotides match TRBD1. V trimming: 3 bases; J trimming: 2 bases; junction bases outside the gene matches: 7. This CDR3 spans 16 amino acids. The germline CDR1 and CDR2 sequences are LNHDA and SQIVND (reference sequence). The CDR3 spells CASSMGQPGPGNTIYF. CDR3 nucleotides: TGTGCCAGTAGTATGGGACAGCCCGGACCTGGAAACACCATATATTTT.

The V and J genes are TRBV9 and TRBJ2-3; TRBD2 matches 13 bases. The germline V gene has CDR1 SGDLS and CDR2 YYNGEE. Germline trimming cut 7 bases from V and 6 bases from J; bases unmatched to any gene: 5. The CDR3 loop spans 14 amino acids. DNA of the CDR3: TGTGCCAGCGGGACTAGCGGGGCGAGCGATACGCAGTATTTT. This sequence encodes CASGTSGASDTQYF.

The CDR3 DNA reads as TGTGCCAGCCGACTAGCGGGGGGCCGGGGGACCCAGTACTTC. Its translation is CASRLAGGRGTQYF. V gene TRBV3-1 (or the pseudogene TRBV3-2) combines with J gene TRBJ2-5; 13 nucleotides agree with TRBD2. In germline, CDR1 is LGHDT, CDR2 YNNKEL (reference sequence). This CDR3 is 14 amino acids long. With 8 bases clipped from V and 7 bases from J, the junction kept 7 bases outside the gene matches.

The rearrangement joins TRBV6-5 to TRBJ2-1; D not certain. The CDR3 runs to 14 residues. V shed 6 bases and J shed 8 bases, with 17 bases lying between them. Germline assignment: CDR1 MNHEY and CDR2 SVGAGI. This CDR3 is CASRSRSRGDEQFF. The DNA of the CDR3 is TGTGCCAGCAGGTCCCGGAGCCGTGGCGATGAGCAGTTCTTC.

There are a few counts of this clone. This chain links TRBV4-2 with TRBJ1-6; 9 nucleotides match TRBD1. From germline, CDR1 is LGHNA and CDR2 YNFKEQ. The V segment lost 2 bases and the J segment 9 bases; nucleotides outside the gene matches: 8. The CDR3 is 16 amino acids. The CDR3: CASSQSLTGGSSPLHF. The CDR3 region has the DNA TGTGCCAGCAGCCAATCTTTGACAGGGGGGTCTTCACCCCTCCACTTT.

The CDR3 DNA reads TGTGCCAGCAGCTTAGCTGGGGACAGGGGTCAGGGCTACACCTTC. Translating gives CASSLAGDRGQGYTF. V usage is TRBV7-2 and J usage is TRBJ1-2, with 10 bases identical to TRBD1. CDR1 is SGHTA and CDR2 is FQGNSA in the germline V gene. J was trimmed by 8 bases and V by 0 bases; bases with no gene match: 6. This CDR3 has 15 residues.

V gene TRBV24-1 combines with J gene TRBJ2-6; tentative D call: TRBD1 (5 bases). This CDR3 is built from 16 residues. V was trimmed by 2 bases and J by 0 bases, leaving 7 bases between them. Germline V gene sequence: CDR1 KGHDR, CDR2 SFDVKD. In DNA, the CDR3 is TGTGCCACCAGTGATTGGGGCAGCTCTGGGGCCAACGTCCTGACTTTC. Residues: CATSDWGSSGANVLTF.

The chain recombines TRBV5-1 with TRBJ1-4; D possibly corresponds to TRBD1 (6 bases). CDR3 length equals 14 residues. The germline V gene encodes CDR1 SGHRS and CDR2 YFSETQ. V lost 3 bases and J lost 10, with 16 bases in between. CDR3 protein: CASSSDSSSGKLFF. In nucleotides, the CDR3 is TGCGCCAGCAGCTCGGACAGTAGCTCCGGAAAACTGTTTTTT.

CDR3 sequence reads: CASSLDGWNTEAFF. The CDR3 DNA sequence: TGCGCCAGCAGCTTGGACGGGTGGAACACTGAAGCTTTCTTT. The chain combines TRBV5-1 with TRBJ1-1, with D hard to call. V gave up 0 bases and J gave up 1 base, with 7 bases separating them. The CDR3 spans 14 residues. Germline assignment: CDR1 SGHRS and CDR2 YFSETQ.